One and the same sample provided the 18 T cell receptor beta chains below, sequenced in a study of shared clonotypes between healthy human individuals (dated by TCRdb to 2018 to 2020). Libraries were built with the immunoSEQ multiplex PCR assay. Here the immuneACCESS table is served through TCRdb, limited to in-frame sequences with V and J called. Missing clones are a known gap in these copies; in checked studies unresolved V genes cover under half, and the rest lacks a known reason. For this sample the table gives some 380,000 clones, of which about 96% were detected only once. The ten biggest clones cover more than 0.3% of the sample. The sequenced sample consisted of memory CD8+ T cells sorted from blood. The sample's cell subset or site label, decoded: CD45RO+ cells pooled with CCR7-negative TemRA cells. The receptor source for this set is a man younger than 45 in good health.

The chain recombines TRBV6-1 with TRBJ1-2, with 7 bases aligning to TRBD1. Per the germline V gene, CDR1 is MNHNS and CDR2 is SASEGT. V shed 2 bases and J 4 bases; nucleotides not matched to a gene: 4. The CDR3 has 14 amino acids. CDR3 protein: CASSETGQAYGYTF. Here the CDR3 DNA reads TGTGCCAGCAGTGAAACAGGACAGGCCTATGGCTACACCTTC.

V and J are TRBV5-6 and TRBJ1-5; D is uncertain. The V end was cut by 0 bases, the J end by 1 base, with 5 bases between. This CDR3 has 14 residues. Germline V gene lookup returns CDR1 SGHDT and CDR2 YYEEEE. CDR3 in DNA: TGTGCCAGCAGCTTGGTTGGGAGCAATCAGCCCCAGCATTTT. It encodes CASSLVGSNQPQHF.

The chain links TRBV7-6 to TRBJ2-2; D is undetermined. The V gene's germline CDR1 is SGHVS and CDR2 FNYEAQ. The CDR3 is 14 residues long. Trimming stripped 4 bases from V and 1 base from J, with 7 bases between. The CDR3 nucleotides read TGTGCCAGCAGCTCCAACCGGAACACCGGGGAGCTGTTTTTT. Its translation is CASSSNRNTGELFF. The whole variable domain, filled in from reference TRBV7-6 and TRBJ2-2, reads GAGVSQSPRYKVTKRGQDVALRCDPISGHVSLYWYRQALGQGPEFLTYFNYEAQQDKSGLPNDRFSAERPEGSISTLTIQRTEQRDSAMYRCASSSNRNTGELFFGEGSRLTVL.

CDR3 protein: CASSLGVGETQYF. DNA of the CDR3: TGTGCCAGCAGTTTAGGCGTGGGAGAGACCCAGTACTTC. The chain couples TRBV28 to TRBJ2-5; D is ambiguous. V was shortened by 2 bases and J by 4 bases, with 8 bases between the two germline ends. Germline values: CDR1 MDHEN, CDR2 SYDVKM. The CDR3 covers 13 residues.

The chain employs TRBV5-6 and TRBJ1-2; D may be TRBD1 (5 bases). CDR1 is SGHDT and CDR2 is YYEEEE in the germline V gene. The V end lost 5 bases, the J end lost 4 bases, and 12 bases lay between the germline ends. This CDR3 contains 13 residues. The CDR3 region is CASSLPGPYGYTF. The CDR3 DNA is TGTGCCAGCAGTTTACCGGGGCCCTATGGCTACACCTTC.

V is TRBV6-5 and J is TRBJ2-6; weak D call: TRBD2 (5 bases). The CDR3 extends over 15 amino acids. Germline values: CDR1 MNHEY, CDR2 SVGAGI. Trimming cost V 5 bases and J 0 bases, with 8 bases left between them. In DNA form, the CDR3 reads TGTGCCAGCAGTGCACGGGGCTCTGGGGCCAACGTCCTGACTTTC. Translated, it gives CASSARGSGANVLTF.

This sequence joins TRBV5-1 and TRBJ2-6, with a weak D call TRBD1 (6 bases). Between the trimmed V and J ends, which lost 0 bases and 2 bases, there was a span of 9 bases. The CDR3 spans 16 residues. The germline V gene encodes CDR1 SGHRS and CDR2 YFSETQ. In DNA, the CDR3 is TGCGCCAGCAGCTTGGTTGGGGACACTGGGGCCAACGTCCTGACTTTC. This gives the protein CASSLVGDTGANVLTF.

The rearrangement joins TRBV30 to TRBJ2-7; possibly TRBD1 for D (5 bases). Germline V gives CDR1 GTSNPN, CDR2 SVGIG (reference sequence). Trimming cost V 2 bases and J 5 bases, with 13 bases left between them. This CDR3 comprises 13 residues. CDR3 sequence (DNA): TGTGCCTGGAGTAGGGCAGGGATTCACGAGCAGTACTTC. This encodes CAWSRAGIHEQYF.

The genes are TRBV28 and TRBJ2-6; D is undetermined. The CDR3 spans 15 residues. CDR1 is MDHEN, CDR2 SYDVKM, per germline. V lost 8 bases, J lost 0 bases, and 11 bases lay in between. The DNA for the CDR3 is TGTGCCAGCCAAGTAGGCGGCTCTGGGGCCAACGTCCTGACTTTC. It yields the protein CASQVGGSGANVLTF.

The chain combines TRBV29-1 with TRBJ2-1; D is uncertain. The V gene's germline CDR1 is SQVTM and CDR2 ANQGSEA. This CDR3 spans 13 amino acids. The V gene lost 4 bases and the J gene lost 5 bases, with 12 bases spanning the gap. The CDR3, as DNA: TGCAGCGTTGTTAATAGGGCGGACAATGAGCAGTTCTTC. Protein: CSVVNRADNEQFF.

Note on this clone: Additional DNA sequences in this sample encode the identical CDR3. This sequence joins TRBV7-2 and TRBJ1-2, with 10 bases aligning to TRBD1. The V gene's germline CDR1 is SGHTA and CDR2 FQGNSA. V dropped 3 bases and J dropped 5; count of bases not matched to a gene: 0. The CDR3 is 13 amino acids. CDR3: CASSLDRGYGYTF. CDR3 bases: TGTGCCAGCAGCTTGGACAGGGGGTATGGCTACACCTTC.

This clone has just one count. This chain links TRBV12-5 with TRBJ1-1; 8 bases align to TRBD1. Trimming at V came to 4 bases and at J to 11 bases, leaving 6 bases not matched to a gene. CDR3 length: 12 residues. Per the germline V gene, CDR1 is LGHNT and CDR2 is FRNRAP. The DNA for the CDR3 is TGTGCTAGTGGTTGGGCGACAGGGGAGGCTTTCTTT. This codes for CASGWATGEAFF.

V usage is TRBV7-3 and J usage is TRBJ2-7; TRBD2 matches 7 bases. CDR1 and CDR2 (germline): SGHTA, FQGTGA. V lost 0 bases, J lost 6 bases, and 2 bases stayed unmatched. This CDR3 is built from 13 residues. In DNA, the CDR3 is TGTGCCAGCAGCTTAACGGCGGGAGCCGAGCAGTACTTC. Residues: CASSLTAGAEQYF.

This clone has a single count. The J gene is TRBJ2-7, the V gene TRBV11-1; D is unresolved. CDR3 size: 15 residues. Between the trimmed V and J ends, which lost 2 bases and 0 bases, there was a span of 11 bases. Germline V lookup: CDR1 SGHAT, CDR2 FQDESV (reference sequence). The CDR3 sequence: CASSLSQTFSYEQYF. CDR3 DNA: TGTGCCAGCAGCTTATCTCAGACATTCTCCTACGAGCAGTACTTC.

This chain connects TRBV27 to TRBJ1-6; TRBD1 agrees at 7 bases. V shed 6 bases, J shed 5 bases, and the junction held 4 bases outside the gene matches. This CDR3 has 14 amino acids. Germline V gene data show CDR1 as MNHEY and CDR2 as SMNVEV (reference sequence). The CDR3 sequence: CASRATGNNSPLHF. CDR3 DNA sequence: TGTGCCAGCAGGGCGACAGGGAATAATTCACCCCTCCACTTT.

The V call is TRBV19, the J call TRBJ1-5; no reliable D call. V lost 0 bases and J 5 bases, leaving 8 bases between the germline ends. The CDR3 is 14 amino acids. Germline lookup yields CDR1 LNHDA and CDR2 SQIVND (reference sequence). CDR3 loop: CASSIDRPDQPQHF. The CDR3 nucleotides are TGTGCCAGTAGTATAGATCGCCCGGATCAGCCCCAGCATTTT.

The rearrangement joins TRBV28 to TRBJ2-3, with TRBD1 matching 11 bases. J gave up 3 bases and V 6 bases, and 5 bases lay outside the gene matches. CDR1 is MDHEN and CDR2 is SYDVKM in the germline V gene. The CDR3 runs to 15 residues. The CDR3 bases are TGTGCCAGCAGGAAACGGGACAGGGGGACAGATACGCAGTATTTT. Its protein is CASRKRDRGTDTQYF.

J is TRBJ2-7 and V is TRBV28; 10 bases fit TRBD2. This CDR3 has 14 residues. The germline V gene has CDR1 MDHEN and CDR2 SYDVKM. With 4 bases clipped from V and 6 bases from J, the junction kept 6 bases outside the gene matches. DNA for the CDR3: TGTGCCAGCAGTTGGCTAGCGGGAGTCCGCGAGCAGTACTTC. Amino acids: CASSWLAGVREQYF.